A single TCR beta chain is shown here with its context. This entry belongs to a study of blood T cell repertoires in COVID-19. Deletions cut 5 bases from V and 3 bases from J, with 8 bases between. Germline CDR1 reads LNHDA; CDR2 reads SQIVND (reference sequence). The CDR3 length is 13 residues. Assay: immunoSEQ multiplex PCR; the TCRdb copy retains only in-frame clones and omits some. The sample holds more than 45,000 clones, 65% to 90% seen once. Material for sequencing was peripheral blood. This TCR came from a woman older than 75 with acute or convalescent COVID-19. The gene calls are TRBV19 and TRBJ1-5; D is undetermined. The CDR3 spells CASSDYYNQPQHF. CDR3 DNA sequence: TGTGCCAGTAGTGACTATTACAATCAGCCCCAGCATTTT.